This T cell receptor (beta chain) originates from a study of blood T cell repertoires in COVID-19. Across the study: Sites in the United States, Italy and Spain provided acute and convalescent COVID-19 samples. In each case, the material was cDNA or gDNA derived from T cells, B-cell-depleted T cells, or PBMCs.

This clone was counted a single time. Source study methods: Amplification of reference gene primers was used by the study to estimate nucleated cell counts. Measured with immunoSEQ multiplex PCR; TCRdb has only the in-frame clones, and not every one. For V, J and clone size, that table is used; D and trimming come from the DNA. This sample has approximately 80,000 clones, with about 88% found just once. The CDR3 is 13 residues long. CDR1 KGHDR and CDR2 SFDVKD come from the germline V gene. V shed 5 bases and J shed 7 bases, with 11 bases lying between them. Sequenced: peripheral blood. The V and J genes are TRBV24-1 and TRBJ2-1; D is unresolved. The receptor comes from a human donor in a cohort sampled during active COVID-19. CDR3 region: CATSVGPRNEQFF. The CDR3 DNA follows: TGTGCCACCAGTGTTGGTCCGAGGAATGAGCAGTTCTTC.